These 24 T cell receptor beta chains came from one sample sequenced in a study of T cells expressing NK-cell markers. With the 5' RACE reads reprocessed, TCRdb shows one record per CDR3 protein and no DNA. In all, the sample yields some 440,000 distinct CDR3 sequences. The specimen was blood T cells: a sorted CD56 or NKG2C T cell subset, CD4+ or CD8+ T cells, or bulk PBMC T cells (not recorded which). The receptors derive from a woman aged 45-65 years in good health.

The chain carries TRBV11-1 and TRBJ2-5; TCRdb's assignment of TRBD1 cannot be checked, as there is no DNA. CDR1 and CDR2 from the germline V gene are SGHAT and FQDESV (reference sequence). The CDR3 is 14 residues long. The CDR3 spells CASSLAPQEETQYF.

The chain combines TRBV7-2 with TRBJ2-2; TCRdb calls TRBD1, which cannot be checked without DNA. CDR1 is SGHTA, CDR2 FQGNSA, per germline. This CDR3 contains 17 residues. CDR3 protein: CASSLVRAGPNTGELFF.

The V and J genes are TRBV12-3 or TRBV12-4 and TRBJ1-5. This CDR3 is built from 13 residues. This CDR3 is CASSQSGVQPQHF.

The V gene is TRBV11-2, the J gene TRBJ2-1; TCRdb calls TRBD1, which cannot be checked without DNA. The CDR3 has 14 residues. In germline, CDR1 is SGHAT, CDR2 FQNNGV. This chain's CDR3 is CASSAWGGGNEQFF.

The chain uses TRBV2 and TRBJ1-2. The germline CDR1 and CDR2 sequences are SNHLY and FYNNEI. This CDR3 region has 12 residues. This CDR3 reads CASSVDGYGYTF.

The genes are TRBV5-6 and TRBJ2-3. Germline CDR1 is SGHDT and CDR2 is YYEEEE. The CDR3 runs to 15 residues. The CDR3: CASSLSSLSTDTQYF.

The rearrangement links TRBV5-1 to TRBJ2-3; the TCRdb D gene call, TRBD1, has no DNA to confirm it. The CDR3 contains 15 residues. Germline lookup yields CDR1 SGHRS and CDR2 YFSETQ. CDR3 region: CASSLTGGRTDTQYF.

The chain is built from TRBV2 and TRBJ2-3. CDR3 size: 14 residues. CDR1 SNHLY and CDR2 FYNNEI come from the germline V gene. The chain's CDR3 is CASGSDGFGRTQYF.

The genes are TRBV7-9 and TRBJ2-2. From germline, CDR1 is SEHNR and CDR2 FQNEAQ (reference sequence). CDR3 length equals 16 residues. The CDR3 protein is CASRPVIRKNTGELFF. The variable domain in full, completed from reference TRBV7-9 and TRBJ2-2, reads DTGVSQNPRHKITKRGQNVTFRCDPISEHNRLYWYRQTLGQGPEFLTYFQNEAQLEKSRLLSDRFSAERPKGSFSTLEIQRTEQGDSAMYLCASRPVIRKNTGELFFGEGSRLTVL.

The genes are TRBV12-5 and TRBJ1-5; TCRdb designates TRBD1, a call that cannot be tested without DNA. CDR1 LGHNT and CDR2 FRNRAP come from the germline V gene. This CDR3 is 14 amino acids long. The CDR3 reads CASGSGTGGQPQHF.

The rearrangement uses TRBV12-3 or TRBV12-4 and TRBJ1-1; absent DNA, TCRdb's TRBD1 call cannot be checked. The CDR3 runs to 14 residues. The CDR3 loop reads CASTRDRVKTEAFF.

This chain connects TRBV5-1 to TRBJ2-3; TCRdb's D gene call, TRBD2, goes unchecked for lack of DNA. Per the germline V gene, CDR1 is SGHRS and CDR2 is YFSETQ. This CDR3 contains 13 residues. CDR3: CASSFPAQDTQYF.

This chain connects TRBV2 to TRBJ1-4. Per the germline V gene, CDR1 is SNHLY and CDR2 is FYNNEI. The CDR3 covers 17 residues. CDR3 in amino acids: CASSYDHPGATNEKLFF.

The chain carries TRBV7-9 and TRBJ2-2; there is no DNA to check the TCRdb D call of TRBD2. Germline V gene sequence: CDR1 SEHNR, CDR2 FQNEAQ (reference sequence). The CDR3 loop spans 18 amino acids. The CDR3 reads CASSPWTTSVGNTGELFF.

The rearrangement links TRBV6-5 to TRBJ2-5; no DNA is available, so the TRBD1 call from TCRdb remains unchecked. This CDR3 region has 12 residues. The V gene's germline CDR1 is MNHEY and CDR2 SVGAGI. Here the CDR3 reads CASSGLGGTQYF.

The genes are TRBV29-1 and TRBJ1-1; TCRdb selects TRBD1, and the lack of DNA leaves this call unchecked. CDR3 length equals 12 residues. Germline CDR1 and CDR2: SQVTM and ANQGSEA. The CDR3 protein is CSGGGFGTEAFF.

The chain couples TRBV15 to TRBJ2-7. The CDR3 runs 14 residues. Germline lookup yields CDR1 LNHNV and CDR2 YYDKDF (reference sequence). CDR3 region: CATSLGTSSYEQYF.

The chain combines TRBV2 with TRBJ2-5. Per germline, CDR1 SNHLY and CDR2 FYNNEI. The CDR3 has 13 residues. This chain's CDR3 is CASSEAGYGTQYF.

This sequence joins TRBV5-5 and TRBJ2-3. CDR1 SGHKS and CDR2 YYEKEE come from the germline V gene (reference sequence). The CDR3 consists of 13 residues. This CDR3 reads CASSTNPTDTQYF.

The CDR3 is CASSTGTSGSADTQYF. The V gene is TRBV5-8, the J gene TRBJ2-3; without DNA, the TCRdb call of TRBD2 cannot be checked. The CDR3 runs to 16 residues. Germline V lookup: CDR1 SGHTS, CDR2 YDEGEE.

CDR3 protein: CASSPSTVSGYGYTF. The chain links TRBV7-9 to TRBJ1-2. CDR3 size: 15 residues. CDR1 SEHNR and CDR2 FQNEAQ come from the germline V gene (reference sequence).

The CDR3: CASSYPDRDQETQYF. This chain joins TRBV28 and TRBJ2-5. This CDR3 comprises 15 residues. CDR1 is MDHEN, CDR2 SYDVKM, per germline.

V gene TRBV5-1 combines with J gene TRBJ2-1; the D call of TRBD2 rests on TCRdb alone, since no DNA is present to check it. CDR3 length equals 15 residues. Germline V CDR1 and CDR2: SGHRS, YFSETQ. CDR3 loop: CASSARTSGSFEQFF.

The rearrangement links TRBV24-1 to TRBJ1-2. Germline lookup yields CDR1 KGHDR and CDR2 SFDVKD. The CDR3 loop spans 13 amino acids. The CDR3 spells CATSDEAYYGYTF.